Each of the 27 T cell receptor beta chains below was sequenced from the same sample in a study of blood T cell repertoires in COVID-19. Produced via immunoSEQ multiplex PCR; TCRdb's table is partial and in-frame only. In the table there are a few hundred thousand clones, 86% of which are singletons. The specimen sequenced was peripheral blood. These receptors came from a woman aged 55-70 years with COVID-19, enrolled during active disease.

V is TRBV7-9 and J is TRBJ2-7; 9 bases map to TRBD2. V shed 5 bases and J 6 bases; nucleotides not matched to a gene: 8. Germline CDR1 reads SEHNR; CDR2 reads FQNEAQ (reference sequence). The CDR3 loop spans 14 amino acids. The DNA of the CDR3 is TGTGCCAGCAGCGTTAATCTAGCGGGGTTCGAGCAGTACTTC. As protein: CASSVNLAGFEQYF.

The chain recombines TRBV4-1 with TRBJ1-1; a possible D gene is TRBD1 (5 bases). Trimming left V 2 bases short and J 5 bases short, with 15 bases between. Germline V gene data show CDR1 as MGHRA and CDR2 as YSYEKL. This CDR3 spans 15 amino acids. The CDR3 sequence is CASSQLGRRGTEAFF. The CDR3 DNA reads TGCGCCAGCAGCCAACTAGGGCGACGGGGGACTGAAGCTTTCTTT.

The gene calls are TRBV18 and TRBJ2-6, with D possibly matching TRBD1 (6 bases). CDR3 length: 15 residues. Germline CDR1 is KGHSH and CDR2 is LQKENI. Trimming took off 3 bases at V and 6 bases at J, with 12 bases between the two ends. CDR3 coding DNA: TGTGCCAGCTCACCGGGACAAGTTGCGGCCAACGTCCTGACTTTC. Residues: CASSPGQVAANVLTF.

The chain has TRBV7-3 and TRBJ2-4, with 8 bases fitting TRBD1. Germline values: CDR1 SGHTA, CDR2 FQGTGA. The trim removed 2 bases at V and 6 bases at J, leaving 12 bases unmatched. CDR3 size: 17 residues. CDR3 residues: CASSLDPRGRFPNIQYF. CDR3 bases: TGTGCCAGCAGCTTAGATCCCAGGGGGCGCTTCCCAAACATTCAGTACTTC.

The rearrangement uses TRBV5-1 and TRBJ2-1, with a tentative D call TRBD1 (5 bases). Germline CDR1 SGHRS, CDR2 YFSETQ. The CDR3 sequence is 15 residues long. The ends were cut back, 0 bases at V and 5 bases at J, with 12 bases in the middle. The CDR3 loop reads CASSLVPGIHNEQFF. The CDR3 DNA sequence: TGCGCCAGCAGCTTGGTGCCAGGGATACACAATGAGCAGTTCTTC. The full variable domain, completed using reference TRBV5-1 and TRBJ2-1, is KAGVTQTPRYLIKTRGQQVTLSCSPISGHRSVSWYQQTPGQGLQFLFEYFSETQRNKGNFPGRFSGRQFSNSRSEMNVSTLELGDSALYLCASSLVPGIHNEQFFGPGTRLTVL.

The chain links TRBV7-9 to TRBJ1-6; TRBD1 agrees at 9 bases. This CDR3 is built from 15 residues. The J segment lost 10 bases and the V segment lost 5 bases, leaving 9 bases of the junction unmatched. Germline CDR1 and CDR2: SEHNR and FQNEAQ (reference sequence). This CDR3 reads CASSEKWTGASPLHF. The CDR3 DNA follows: TGTGCCAGCAGCGAGAAGTGGACAGGGGCATCACCCCTCCACTTT. Full variable domain (remainder filled in from reference TRBV7-9 and TRBJ1-6): DTGVSQNPRHKITKRGQNVTFRCDPISEHNRLYWYRQTLGQGPEFLTYFQNEAQLEKSRLLSDRFSAERPKGSFSTLEIQRTEQGDSAMYLCASSEKWTGASPLHFGNGTRLTVT.

This sequence joins TRBV6-1 and TRBJ2-2; 9 bases are shared with TRBD1. The germline V gene has CDR1 MNHNS and CDR2 SASEGT. This CDR3 is built from 16 residues. With V trimmed by 0 bases and J by 7 bases, 6 bases remained unmatched. CDR3 bases: TGTGCCAGCAGTGAAGCGCTAGGGACAGGGCACGGGGAGCTGTTTTTT. Translating gives CASSEALGTGHGELFF.

This rearrangement joins TRBV9 to TRBJ1-6, with D uncertain. The germline CDR1 and CDR2 sequences are SGDLS and YYNGEE. V lost 1 base and J 9 bases, leaving 14 bases between the germline ends. This CDR3 is 15 amino acids long. The CDR3 sequence: CASSVLSGSGSPLHF. For the CDR3, the DNA is TGTGCCAGCAGCGTATTATCAGGATCAGGTTCACCCCTCCACTTT. The variable domain in full, completed from reference TRBV9 and TRBJ1-6, reads DSGVTQTPKHLITATGQRVTLRCSPRSGDLSVYWYQQSLDQGLQFLIQYYNGEERAKGNILERFSAQQFPDLHSELNLSSLELGDSALYFCASSVLSGSGSPLHFGNGTRLTVT.

There are a few counts of this clone. The V call is TRBV7-9, the J call TRBJ1-5; 9 nucleotides align to TRBD1. The CDR3 is made up of 18 amino acids. Unmatched junction bases numbered 12, after V lost 5 bases and J lost 1 base. Per germline, CDR1 SEHNR and CDR2 FQNEAQ (reference sequence). The CDR3 sequence: CASSLAPGQGVSNQPQHF. The CDR3 DNA reads as TGTGCCAGCAGCCTTGCCCCGGGACAGGGTGTGAGCAATCAGCCCCAGCATTTT. The full variable domain, completed using reference TRBV7-9 and TRBJ1-5, is DTGVSQNPRHKITKRGQNVTFRCDPISEHNRLYWYRQTLGQGPEFLTYFQNEAQLEKSRLLSDRFSAERPKGSFSTLEIQRTEQGDSAMYLCASSLAPGQGVSNQPQHFGDGTRLSIL.

V is TRBV30 and J is TRBJ1-1; the match to TRBD1 covers 9 bases. The CDR3 runs 15 residues. Germline assignment: CDR1 GTSNPN and CDR2 SVGIG (reference sequence). V trimming: 0 bases; J trimming: 1 base; junction bases outside the gene matches: 3. The CDR3 is CAWSVRGQGNTEAFF. In DNA, the CDR3 is TGTGCCTGGAGTGTACGGGGACAGGGGAACACTGAAGCTTTCTTT.

The V and J genes are TRBV2 and TRBJ2-7; a possible D gene is TRBD1 (5 bases). V lost 2 bases to trimming and J lost 3 bases, with 11 bases between them. Germline V gives CDR1 SNHLY, CDR2 FYNNEI. CDR3 length: 14 residues. CDR3 nucleotides: TGTGCCAGCAGTGAACAGGGCTCGGGCTACGAGCAGTACTTC. This translates into CASSEQGSGYEQYF.

The V and J genes are TRBV5-8 and TRBJ1-1, with D maybe TRBD1 (6 bases). V dropped 4 bases and J dropped 4 bases, with 17 bases sitting between them. CDR3 length: 15 residues. The V gene's germline CDR1 is SGHTS and CDR2 YDEGEE. The CDR3, as DNA: TGTGCCAGCAGCGCGGAGTATACAGGGACCACTGAAGCTTTCTTT. Encoded protein: CASSAEYTGTTEAFF.

The chain carries TRBV5-4 and TRBJ2-3; D remains unclear. V was pared by 4 bases and J by 0 bases, with 3 bases between. The germline V gene has CDR1 SGHNT and CDR2 YYREEE (reference sequence). The CDR3 contains 12 residues. The chain's CDR3 is CASSPSTDTQYF. CDR3 in DNA: TGTGCCAGCAGCCCAAGCACAGATACGCAGTATTTT. Drawing the rest from reference TRBV5-4 and TRBJ2-3, the complete variable domain is ETGVTQSPTHLIKTRGQQVTLRCSSQSGHNTVSWYQQALGQGPQFIFQYYREEENGRGNFPPRFSGLQFPNYSSELNVNALELDDSALYLCASSPSTDTQYFGPGTRLTVL.

This chain joins TRBV10-3 and TRBJ2-5, with D perhaps matching TRBD2 (5 bases). Trimming pared 8 bases from V and 1 base from J, leaving 11 bases between. CDR1 and CDR2 from the germline V gene are ENHRY and SYGVKD. CDR3 length equals 13 residues. The CDR3 bases are TGTGCCATCGCGGGCAGCCTCCAAGAGACCCAGTACTTC. It yields the protein CAIAGSLQETQYF.

This clone appeared a single time. V usage is TRBV11-3 and J usage is TRBJ2-5, with 15 bases matching TRBD2. Per the germline V gene, CDR1 is SGHNT and CDR2 is YENEEA. After removal of 5 bases from V and 7 bases from J, the junction contained 8 bases not matched to a gene. The CDR3 contains 16 residues. The CDR3 reads CASSPGTSGGFGTQYF. In nucleotides, the CDR3 is TGTGCCAGCAGCCCCGGGACTAGCGGGGGGTTTGGGACCCAGTACTTC.

The rearrangement links TRBV5-5 to TRBJ2-5; maybe TRBD2 (5 bases). V was trimmed by 6 bases and J by 5 bases, leaving 14 bases between them. The CDR3 covers 13 residues. CDR1 and CDR2 (germline): SGHKS, YYEKEE (reference sequence). CDR3 nucleotides: TGTGCCAGCATCCGAGGGAGTGGGGAGACCCAGTACTTC. It codes for CASIRGSGETQYF. Complete variable domain (other parts from reference TRBV5-5 and TRBJ2-5): DAGVTQSPTHLIKTRGQQVTLRCSPISGHKSVSWYQQVLGQGPQFIFQYYEKEERGRGNFPDRFSARQFPNYSSELNVNALLLGDSALYLCASIRGSGETQYFGPGTRLLVL.

The chain links TRBV5-1 to TRBJ2-1; D is uncertain. Between the trimmed V and J ends, which lost 4 bases and 4 bases, there was a span of 12 bases. The V gene's germline CDR1 is SGHRS and CDR2 YFSETQ. The length of the CDR3 is 14 residues. The CDR3 spells CASSPGSGYNEQFF. The CDR3, as DNA: TGCGCCAGCAGCCCCGGTTCAGGATACAATGAGCAGTTCTTC.

The V gene is TRBV11-2, the J gene TRBJ1-1, with 9 bases matching TRBD1. Germline lookup yields CDR1 SGHAT and CDR2 FQNNGV. The CDR3 runs 15 residues. Trimming took 2 bases from V and 5 from J; bases not matched to a gene: 6. The CDR3 loop is CASSLPDRGETEAFF. DNA for the CDR3: TGTGCCAGCAGCTTACCTGACAGGGGGGAGACTGAAGCTTTCTTT. The full variable domain, rest sourced from reference TRBV11-2 and TRBJ1-1, is EAGVAQSPRYKIIEKRQSVAFWCNPISGHATLYWYQQILGQGPKLLIQFQNNGVVDDSQLPKDRFSAERLKGVDSTLKIQPAKLEDSAVYLCASSLPDRGETEAFFGQGTRLTVV.

The CDR3 spells CASSPRTDNTEAFF. CDR3 nucleotide sequence: TGTGCCAGCTCACCCCGGACAGACAACACTGAAGCTTTCTTT. V is TRBV18 and J is TRBJ1-1; the D gene is possibly TRBD1 (6 bases). Germline values: CDR1 KGHSH, CDR2 LQKENI. CDR3 length: 14 amino acids. V dropped 3 bases and J dropped 2 bases, with 10 bases sitting between them.

The sample holds a few counts of this clone. The CDR3 sequence is CAREAGTSEETQYF. CDR3 coding DNA: TGTGCCAGGGAAGCCGGGACTAGCGAAGAGACCCAGTACTTC. The gene calls are TRBV27 and TRBJ2-5; 10 nucleotides line up with TRBD2. The CDR3 extends over 14 amino acids. V lost 9 bases, J lost 3 bases, and 7 bases stayed unmatched. The germline gives CDR1 MNHEY, CDR2 SMNVEV (reference sequence).

This clone occurred many times. This chain joins TRBV30 and TRBJ2-4; D perhaps matches TRBD1 (5 bases). From germline, CDR1 is GTSNPN and CDR2 SVGIG (reference sequence). The length of the CDR3 is 13 residues. Trimming removed 4 bases from V and 6 bases from J, with 13 bases in between. In DNA, the CDR3 is TGTGCCTGGAAATACAGGACACGAAACATTCAGTACTTC. As protein: CAWKYRTRNIQYF.

This rearrangement joins TRBV6-5 to TRBJ2-3; no reliable D call. Trimming pared 4 bases from V and 1 base from J, leaving 12 bases between. The CDR3 has 15 residues. Germline V gene lookup returns CDR1 MNHEY and CDR2 SVGAGI. CDR3 residues: CASSWQRTGTDTQYF. DNA for the CDR3: TGTGCCAGCAGTTGGCAGCGCACCGGCACAGATACGCAGTATTTT.

The chain couples TRBV6-2 or TRBV6-3 to TRBJ2-3; TRBD2 aligns across 8 bases. Looked up from germline, CDR1 is MNHEY and CDR2 is SVGEGT. Unmatched junction bases numbered 4, after V lost 0 bases and J lost 2 bases. CDR3 length: 16 residues. The CDR3 nucleotides are TGTGCCAGCAGTTACTCTGGACTAGCAGCCACAGATACGCAGTATTTT. It is translated as CASSYSGLAATDTQYF.

The chain recombines TRBV7-2 with TRBJ2-7; TRBD1 might be the D (6 bases). The CDR3 consists of 15 residues. Trimming removed 5 bases at V and 2 bases at J, with 16 bases between. The germline V gene has CDR1 SGHTA and CDR2 FQGNSA. The CDR3 reads CASSLGPGAPYEQYF. The CDR3 DNA follows: TGTGCCAGCAGCCTCGGGCCAGGGGCCCCCTACGAGCAGTACTTC.

The genes are TRBV7-9 and TRBJ2-3, with no clear D. The germline V and J ends were trimmed by 7 bases and 1 base, with 18 bases remaining between them. The CDR3 sequence is 16 residues long. Germline-derived CDR1 and CDR2 are SEHNR and FQNEAQ (reference sequence). CDR3 sequence (DNA): TGTGCCAGCATCCTTACCTGGATTCGGGGCACAGATACGCAGTATTTT. Residues: CASILTWIRGTDTQYF.

V usage is TRBV7-6 and J usage is TRBJ2-7, with TRBD1 matching 7 bases. The CDR3 is 16 amino acids. From germline, CDR1 is SGHVS and CDR2 FNYEAQ. V was clipped by 5 bases and J by 1 base; unmatched bases: 11. Written as DNA, the CDR3 is TGTGCCAGCAGCCCCAGTCCGACAGGGAATTCCTACGAGCAGTACTTC. Translation gives CASSPSPTGNSYEQYF. Full variable domain (remainder filled in from reference TRBV7-6 and TRBJ2-7): GAGVSQSPRYKVTKRGQDVALRCDPISGHVSLYWYRQALGQGPEFLTYFNYEAQQDKSGLPNDRFSAERPEGSISTLTIQRTEQRDSAMYRCASSPSPTGNSYEQYFGPGTRLTVT.

CDR3 bases: TGTGCCAGCAGCCTCGGACTAGCGGGGGGACCCCTCTCCTACGAGCAGTACTTC. Amino acids: CASSLGLAGGPLSYEQYF. V gene TRBV4-2 combines with J gene TRBJ2-7; 14 nucleotides agree with TRBD2. This CDR3 region has 18 residues. Germline CDR1 LGHNA, CDR2 YNFKEQ. With 4 bases clipped from V and 0 bases from J, the junction kept 8 bases outside the gene matches.